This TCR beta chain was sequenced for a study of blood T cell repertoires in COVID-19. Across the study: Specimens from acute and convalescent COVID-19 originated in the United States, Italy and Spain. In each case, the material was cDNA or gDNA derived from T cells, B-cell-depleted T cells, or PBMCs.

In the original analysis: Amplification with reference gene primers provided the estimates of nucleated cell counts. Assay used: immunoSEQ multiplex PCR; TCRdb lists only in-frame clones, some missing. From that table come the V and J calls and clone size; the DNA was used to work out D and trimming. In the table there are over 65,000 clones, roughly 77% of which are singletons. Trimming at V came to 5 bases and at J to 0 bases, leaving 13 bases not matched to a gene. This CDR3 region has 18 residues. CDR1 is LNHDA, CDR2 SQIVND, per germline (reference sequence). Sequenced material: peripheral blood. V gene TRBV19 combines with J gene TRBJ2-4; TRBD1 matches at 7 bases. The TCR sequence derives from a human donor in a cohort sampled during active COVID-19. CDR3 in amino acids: CASSDHGTAVLAKNIQYF. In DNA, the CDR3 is TGTGCCAGTAGTGATCACGGGACAGCCGTACTAGCCAAAAACATTCAGTACTTC.